This T cell receptor beta chain was recovered during a study of blood T cell repertoires in COVID-19. Study-wide context: Material from acute and convalescent COVID-19 was sourced from the United States, Italy and Spain. In each case, the material was cDNA or gDNA derived from T cells, B-cell-depleted T cells, or PBMCs.

Per the original methods: Reference gene primer amplification yielded estimated nucleated cell counts. The assay was immunoSEQ multiplex PCR, and TCRdb's table has in-frame clones only and misses some. The V and J calls and clone size were taken over from that table, and D and trimming were inferred from the DNA. The sample lists just under 150,000 clones, about 87% seen once, with 8.6% in the top ten. Trimming left V 5 bases short and J 4 bases short, with 8 bases between. Per germline, CDR1 SNHLY and CDR2 FYNNEI. The CDR3 totals 12 residues. Input material: peripheral blood. The source is a woman aged 45-59 years with active or convalescent COVID-19. The chain carries TRBV2 and TRBJ1-1; a possible D gene is TRBD1 (6 bases). In nucleotides, the CDR3 is TGTGCCAGCAGTTTCAGGGGCACTGAAGCTTTCTTT. Amino acid sequence: CASSFRGTEAFF.